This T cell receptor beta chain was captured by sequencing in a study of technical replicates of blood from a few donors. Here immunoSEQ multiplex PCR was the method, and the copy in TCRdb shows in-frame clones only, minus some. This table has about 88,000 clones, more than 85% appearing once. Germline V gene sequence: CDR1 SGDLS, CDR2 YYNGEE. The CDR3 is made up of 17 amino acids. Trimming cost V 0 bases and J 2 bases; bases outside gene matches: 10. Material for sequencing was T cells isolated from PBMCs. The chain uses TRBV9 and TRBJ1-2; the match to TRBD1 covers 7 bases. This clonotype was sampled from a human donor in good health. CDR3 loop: CASSVAGGHILNYGYTF. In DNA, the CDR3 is TGTGCCAGCAGCGTAGCAGGGGGACACATTTTAAACTATGGCTACACCTTC.